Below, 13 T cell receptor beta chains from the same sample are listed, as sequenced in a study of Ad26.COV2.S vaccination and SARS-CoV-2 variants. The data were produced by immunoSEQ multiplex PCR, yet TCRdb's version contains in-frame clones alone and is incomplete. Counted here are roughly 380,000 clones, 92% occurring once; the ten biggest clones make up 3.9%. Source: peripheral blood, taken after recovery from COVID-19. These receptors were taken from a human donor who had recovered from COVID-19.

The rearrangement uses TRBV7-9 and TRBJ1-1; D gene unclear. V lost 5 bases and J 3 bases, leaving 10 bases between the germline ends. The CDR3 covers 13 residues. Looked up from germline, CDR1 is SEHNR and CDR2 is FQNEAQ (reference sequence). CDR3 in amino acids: CASSLTAHTEAFF. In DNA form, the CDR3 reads TGTGCCAGCAGCCTTACAGCTCACACTGAAGCTTTCTTT.

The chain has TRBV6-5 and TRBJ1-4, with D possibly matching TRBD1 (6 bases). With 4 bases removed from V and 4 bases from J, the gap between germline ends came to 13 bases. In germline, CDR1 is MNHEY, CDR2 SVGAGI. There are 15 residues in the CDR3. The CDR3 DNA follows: TGTGCCAGCAGTTCCCAGGGGATGTATAATGAAAAACTGTTTTTT. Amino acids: CASSSQGMYNEKLFF.

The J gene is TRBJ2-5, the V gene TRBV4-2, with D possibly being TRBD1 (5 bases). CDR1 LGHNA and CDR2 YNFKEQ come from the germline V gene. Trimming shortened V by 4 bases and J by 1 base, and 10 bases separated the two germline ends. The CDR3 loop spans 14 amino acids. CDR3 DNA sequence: TGTGCCAGCAGCCGAACAGGAGTCCAAGAGACCCAGTACTTC. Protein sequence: CASSRTGVQETQYF.

This chain's CDR3 is CASRWGVREGFF. Written as DNA, the CDR3 is TGTGCCAGCCGTTGGGGAGTCAGGGAGGGTTTTTTT. This rearrangement joins TRBV6-5 to TRBJ1-4; a possible D gene is TRBD1 (5 bases). The CDR3 runs 12 residues. Deletions cut 8 bases from V and 17 bases from J, with 21 bases between. Germline V gene sequence: CDR1 MNHEY, CDR2 SVGAGI.

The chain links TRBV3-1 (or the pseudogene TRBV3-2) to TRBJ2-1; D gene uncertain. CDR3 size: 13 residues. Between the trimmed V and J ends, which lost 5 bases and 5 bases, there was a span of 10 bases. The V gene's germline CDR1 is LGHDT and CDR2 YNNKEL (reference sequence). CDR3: CASSFHTDNEQFF. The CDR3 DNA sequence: TGTGCCAGCAGCTTCCACACCGACAATGAGCAGTTCTTC.

CDR3 loop: CASSQDLQGYGYGYTF. The CDR3, as DNA: TGCGCCAGCAGCCAAGACTTACAGGGATATGGCTATGGCTACACCTTC. V is TRBV4-1 and J is TRBJ1-2; tentative D call: TRBD1 (6 bases). The CDR3 spans 16 residues. Between the trimmed V and J ends, which lost 0 bases and 4 bases, there was a span of 15 bases. Germline-derived CDR1 and CDR2 are MGHRA and YSYEKL.

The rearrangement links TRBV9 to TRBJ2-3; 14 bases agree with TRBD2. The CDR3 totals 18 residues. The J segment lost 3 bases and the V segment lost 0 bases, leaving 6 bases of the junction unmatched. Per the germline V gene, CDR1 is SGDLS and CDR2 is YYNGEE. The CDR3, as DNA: TGTGCCAGCAGCGTAGGACTAGCGGGGGGGCTAGGAACAGATACGCAGTATTTT. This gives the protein CASSVGLAGGLGTDTQYF.

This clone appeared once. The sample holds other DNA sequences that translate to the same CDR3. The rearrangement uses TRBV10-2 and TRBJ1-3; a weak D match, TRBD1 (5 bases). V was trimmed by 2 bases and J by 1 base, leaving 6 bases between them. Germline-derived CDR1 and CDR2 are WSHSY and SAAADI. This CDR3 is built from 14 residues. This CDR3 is CASSEAGSGNTIYF. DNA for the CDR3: TGCGCCAGCAGTGAGGCAGGGTCTGGAAACACCATATATTTT.

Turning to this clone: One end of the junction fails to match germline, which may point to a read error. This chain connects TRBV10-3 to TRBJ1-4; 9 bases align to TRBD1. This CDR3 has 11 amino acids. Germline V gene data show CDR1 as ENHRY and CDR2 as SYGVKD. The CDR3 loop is CAIRTGQGLQF. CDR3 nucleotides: TGTGCCATCAGGACGGGACAGGGCTTACAATTT.

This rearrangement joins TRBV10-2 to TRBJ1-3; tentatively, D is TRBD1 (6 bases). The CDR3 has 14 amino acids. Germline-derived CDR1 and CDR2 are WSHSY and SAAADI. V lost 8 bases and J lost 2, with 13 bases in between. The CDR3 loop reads CASRTGWPGNTIYF. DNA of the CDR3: TGCGCCAGCCGAACAGGGTGGCCTGGAAACACCATATATTTT.

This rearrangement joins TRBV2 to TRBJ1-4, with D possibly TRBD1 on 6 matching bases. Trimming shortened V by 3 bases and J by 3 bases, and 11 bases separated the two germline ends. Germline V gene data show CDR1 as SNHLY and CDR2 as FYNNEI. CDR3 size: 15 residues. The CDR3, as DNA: TGTGCCAGCAGTGATACAGGGTTGCCTAATGAAAAACTGTTTTTT. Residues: CASSDTGLPNEKLFF. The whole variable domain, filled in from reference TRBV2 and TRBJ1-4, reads EPEVTQTPSHQVTQMGQEVILRCVPISNHLYFYWYRQILGQKVEFLVSFYNNEISEKSEIFDDQFSVERPDGSNFTLKIRSTKLEDSAMYFCASSDTGLPNEKLFFGSGTQLSVL.

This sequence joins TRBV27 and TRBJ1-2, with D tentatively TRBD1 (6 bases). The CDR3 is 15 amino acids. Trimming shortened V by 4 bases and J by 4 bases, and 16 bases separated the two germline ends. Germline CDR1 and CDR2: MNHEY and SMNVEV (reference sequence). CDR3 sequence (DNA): TGTGCCAGCAGTTCCATCGGGGGCGGAGTCTATGGCTACACCTTC. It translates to CASSSIGGGVYGYTF.

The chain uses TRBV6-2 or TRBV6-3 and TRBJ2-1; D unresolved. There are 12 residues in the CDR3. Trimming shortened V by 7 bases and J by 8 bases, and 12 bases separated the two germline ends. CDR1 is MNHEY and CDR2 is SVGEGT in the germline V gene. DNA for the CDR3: TGTGCCAGCACTTTCTCGCGAGATGAGCAGTTCTTC. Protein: CASTFSRDEQFF.